This T cell receptor beta chain was sequenced during a study of regulatory and conventional T cells in RAG deficiency. Study results and limitations: Shorter CDR3s in all patient subsets; >90% Treg-Tconv overlap in Omenn. Shannon entropy was markedly lower and Simpson indices higher in RAG-deficient patients than control T-cell subsets.

Genomic DNA came from blood conventional CD4+ T cells gated CD25-low CD127-high. The length of the CDR3 is 13 residues. V lost 6 bases and J lost 4; bases outside the gene matches: 8. CDR1 is SQVTM, CDR2 ANQGSEA, per germline. To note about this clone: The antigen remains unidentified.

The method was immunoSEQ multiplex PCR; TCRdb's version includes in-frame clones alone and lacks a portion of them. Of approximately 12,000 clones in the sample, about 92% were seen once. These data were also reused for a study on regulatory T cells. That source notes: The primer mix had 52 TRBV and 13 TRBJ primers.

This chain links TRBV29-1 with TRBJ2-5, with 7 bases that match TRBD1. The TCR comes from a human donor in good health. Sequenced sample: CD4+ effector T cells sorted from blood. Here the CDR3 reads CSVHFRTGETQYF. In nucleotides, the CDR3 is TGCAGCGTCCACTTCCGGACAGGAGAGACCCAGTACTTC.